This T cell receptor beta chain was captured by sequencing in a study of Graves' ophthalmopathy and Graves' hyperthyroidism (dated by TCRdb to 2017 to 2018). Background for the entire study: Peripheral blood was collected at initial diagnosis, prior to any treatment. The study used TCR beta repertoire signatures to distinguish Graves' ophthalmopathy from Graves' hyperthyroidism and to predict progression to ophthalmopathy. In total, 135 blood samples were TCR-sequenced: approximately 40 ophthalmopathy, approximately 75 hyperthyroidism and 17 hyperthyroidism-to-ophthalmopathy patients. A discovery set of 100 patients (around 45 ophthalmopathy, some 58 stable hyperthyroidism) was enrolled to explore V-J signatures distinguishing ophthalmopathy from hyperthyroidism. For independent validation, a separate cohort was made up of around 18 hyperthyroidism patients plus 17 patients who later progressed from hyperthyroidism to ophthalmopathy. T-cell repertoires of thyroid tissue and blood were compared in six hyperthyroidism patients. Following sample collection, hyperthyroidism patients were given methimazole at a starting dose of 30 mg daily, and ophthalmopathy patients were given high-dose intravenous methylprednisolone. Study-level results and caveats: Sample size was not predetermined statistically, and investigators were not blinded to group allocation. Ophthalmopathy was separated from stable hyperthyroidism by the 13-signature model with just under 90% sensitivity and about 81% specificity in cross-validation and with 80%/75% in the test set. Most expanded thyroid clonotypes with a frequency above 0.001 also appeared in blood, which suggests that blood repertoires may reflect the immune response in the thyroid. In validation, the model predicted ophthalmopathy progression with less than 71% sensitivity and about 77% specificity; fewer than 15 predicted patients were CT-confirmed with GO in a median of around 6.5 months.

This clonotype showed up just a few times. It lacks a known antigen. Base qualities are not at hand, and no much larger clone is one base apart. For repertoire sequencing, TCR beta CDR3 regions were amplified from RNA transcripts. HTBI primers and the Qiagen OneStep RT-PCR kit were used in a first-round RT-PCR, which was followed by a second-round multiplex PCR, size selection and purification. Sequencing of the libraries was carried out on an Illumina HiSeq2000 in paired-end mode with 100 bp reads. The authors' analysis ran thus. SOAPnuke was used to process the reads, throwing out any read that had adapters, had uncalled bases, had a mean Phred below 15, or lacked an exact constant-primer or identifier match. COPE v1.2.5 was used to merge high-quality paired reads. Each unique nucleotide sequence was treated as a clonotype, and MiTCR v1.1 was used to align the clonotypes to the IMGT TRB V, D and J references. Analysis was restricted to V-J combinations with a frequency above 0.0001, which covered roughly 99% of repertoires. For each V-J combination, a TCR clonal expansion and chaos score was defined as F50 clonal expansion divided by the chaos observed in the TCRdist matrix. Welch's t-statistics and random forest were used to narrow the features down to 13 V-J combinations, which were then fed into a naive Bayes classifier. Thyroid-blood repertoire similarity was quantified with the Morisita-Horn index. In TCRdb, the public reads were trimmed at Q25 with fastp and aligned with MiXCR, with productive beta chains retained. A single entry per CDR3 protein holds the most common genes and DNA from its merged rows. These V and J calls are TCRdb output, not the study's own analysis. The sample table lists more than 300,000 distinct CDR3 sequences, about 15% of them with a count of one. In total, the top ten clones hold 2.4% of the sample.

Hyperthyroidism was considered stable if no progression to ophthalmopathy occurred within 18 months of follow-up. Hyperthyroidism patients were newly diagnosed, were aged 18 to 65 years, and had a disease duration under 2 months. Patients with other autoimmune diseases, uncontrolled infections, pregnancy or lactation were excluded. Diagnosis relied on clinical symptoms, serum thyroxine, TRAb, thyroid ultrasound and orbital computed tomography. Using Ficoll-Paque density gradient centrifugation, PBMCs were isolated from 10 ml of fresh peripheral blood. Total RNA was extracted using Trizol reagent, and RNA quality was checked on an Agilent 2100 Bioanalyzer. Via the germline V gene (reference sequence), CDR1 is DFQATT and CDR2 SNEGSKA. The CDR3 starts with the cysteine, ends with the phenylalanine, and has 13 residues. The sequence is cut down to CDR3 DNA, 39 bases in frame from base 1. V lost 0 bases and J lost 8 bases, and the count of bases not matched to a germline gene is 5.

Sequencing was carried out using peripheral blood. The chain links TRBV20-1 with TRBJ1-2; 8 central nucleotides agree with TRBD1. This receptor was taken from an adult woman with stable Graves' hyperthyroidism. The base sequence is TGCAGTGCTAGAGATCCCGACAGGGGCGGCTACACCTTC. Translation gives CSARDPDRGGYTF.